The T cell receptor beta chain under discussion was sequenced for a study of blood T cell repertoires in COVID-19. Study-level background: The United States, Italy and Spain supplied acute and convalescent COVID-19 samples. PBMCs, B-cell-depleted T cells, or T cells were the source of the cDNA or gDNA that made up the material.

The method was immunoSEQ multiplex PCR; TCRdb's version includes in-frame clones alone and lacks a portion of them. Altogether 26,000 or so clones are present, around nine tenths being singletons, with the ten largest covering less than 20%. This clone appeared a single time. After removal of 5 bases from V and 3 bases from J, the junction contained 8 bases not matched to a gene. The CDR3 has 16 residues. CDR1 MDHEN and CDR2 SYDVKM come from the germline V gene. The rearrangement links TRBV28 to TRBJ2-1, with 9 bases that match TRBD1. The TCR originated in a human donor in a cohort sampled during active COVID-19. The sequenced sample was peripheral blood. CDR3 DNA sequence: TGTGCCAGCAGTCATACAGGACAGGGGAACTACAATGAGCAGTTCTTC. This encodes CASSHTGQGNYNEQFF.